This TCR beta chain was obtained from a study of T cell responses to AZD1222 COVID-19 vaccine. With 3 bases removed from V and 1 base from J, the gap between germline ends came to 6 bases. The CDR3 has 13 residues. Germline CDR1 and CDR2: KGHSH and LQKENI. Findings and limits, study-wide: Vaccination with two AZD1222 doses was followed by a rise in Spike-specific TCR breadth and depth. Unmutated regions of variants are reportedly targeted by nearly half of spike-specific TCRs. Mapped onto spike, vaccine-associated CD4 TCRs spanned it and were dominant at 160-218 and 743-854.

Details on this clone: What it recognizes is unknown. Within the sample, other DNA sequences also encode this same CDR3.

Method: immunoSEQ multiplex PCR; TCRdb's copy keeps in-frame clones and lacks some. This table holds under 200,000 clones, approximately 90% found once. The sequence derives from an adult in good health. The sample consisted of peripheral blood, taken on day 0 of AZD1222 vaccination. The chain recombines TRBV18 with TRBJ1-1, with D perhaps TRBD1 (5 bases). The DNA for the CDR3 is TGTGCCAGCTCACCCCAGGGGAACACTGAAGCTTTCTTT. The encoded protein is CASSPQGNTEAFF.